This TCR beta chain was retrieved from a study of T-cell memory formation after mild COVID-19. Overall study context: The TCR clusters were mostly specific to one donor.

In this sample, this clonotype turned up a few times. Its antigen is as yet unknown. From germline, CDR1 is SEHNR and CDR2 FQNEAQ (reference sequence). V shed 1 base and J 5 bases; nucleotides not matched to a gene: 11. The CDR3 loop spans 17 amino acids. TCRdb used MiXCR to reprocess the 5' RACE reads, holding one entry per CDR3 protein. Among 470,000 or so distinct CDR3 sequences listed, 20% were seen once. Notes on the study in general: CM and EM subsets held most contracting CD4+ clones; EMRA held CD8+ ones. Detection of some responders pre-infection suggested pre-existing cross-reactive memory T cells participated.

Material: PBMCs or a T cell subset sorted from them (not recorded which). This TCR was sampled from an adult woman who had mild COVID-19 (a few samples of this study predate the infection). Cell type and time point are not known. The chain employs TRBV7-9 and TRBJ2-3, with 8 bases that match TRBD2. CDR3 nucleotides: TGTGCCAGCAGCTTAGGGAGCGGGAGTACAGTCGAAGATACGCAGTATTTT. It translates to CASSLGSGSTVEDTQYF. Drawing the rest from reference TRBV7-9 and TRBJ2-3, the complete variable domain is DTGVSQNPRHKITKRGQNVTFRCDPISEHNRLYWYRQTLGQGPEFLTYFQNEAQLEKSRLLSDRFSAERPKGSFSTLEIQRTEQGDSAMYLCASSLGSGSTVEDTQYFGPGTRLTVL.